This T cell receptor beta chain was retrieved from a study of blood T cell repertoires in COVID-19. Clinical history as reported by participants underpinned cohort assignment. The table came from immunoSEQ multiplex PCR; TCRdb's copy has only in-frame clones and leaves some out. This sample carries 300,000 to 450,000 clones, more than 70% of them seen once, and the ten largest clones take about 2.1%. What was sequenced was PBMCs or T cells enriched from blood (not recorded which). The source is a man aged 40-49 years in a cohort exposed to, infected with or recovered from COVID-19 (not recorded which).

CDR3 in amino acids: CSASRHTTTNEKLFF. CDR3 in DNA: TGCAGTGCTAGTCGCCACACCACAACTAATGAAAAACTGTTTTTT. J is TRBJ1-4 and V is TRBV20-1; unclear D gene. V was trimmed by 3 bases and J by 0 bases, leaving 11 bases between them. The CDR3 covers 15 residues. CDR1 DFQATT and CDR2 SNEGSKA come from the germline V gene (reference sequence).